The 20 T cell receptor beta chains below come from one sample, sequenced in a study of shared clonotypes between healthy human individuals. Repertoires were generated with immunoSEQ multiplex PCR, while TCRdb's copy carries only in-frame clones and drops some. The table records about 2 million clones, about 94% of them present only once. Cells designated naive CD8 were CD45RO-negative and were positively selected for CCR7, with terminally differentiated effector memory CD45RA+ cells excluded. The specimen sequenced was naive CD8+ T cells sorted from blood. The receptors stem from a man aged 18 to 30 in good health.

This rearrangement joins TRBV6-5 to TRBJ1-1, with TRBD1 matching 7 bases. Germline CDR1 MNHEY, CDR2 SVGAGI. Unmatched junction bases numbered 7, after V lost 2 bases and J lost 7 bases. The CDR3 is made up of 14 amino acids. The CDR3 sequence is CASSYESGTDEAFF. The CDR3 nucleotides are TGTGCCAGCAGTTACGAGTCCGGGACAGATGAAGCTTTCTTT.

This clone was detected once. The chain is built from TRBV28 and TRBJ2-3; D may be TRBD2 (5 bases). This CDR3 has 15 amino acids. The germline gives CDR1 MDHEN, CDR2 SYDVKM. V lost 2 bases to trimming and J lost 5 bases, with 14 bases between them. CDR3 sequence reads: CASSLMPSRGDTQYF. CDR3 nucleotides: TGTGCCAGCAGTTTAATGCCCTCCCGGGGAGATACGCAGTATTTT.

The V gene is TRBV4-1, the J gene TRBJ2-3; 7 bases map to TRBD2. J lost 2 bases, V lost 1 base, and 9 bases had no gene match. CDR1 and CDR2 (germline): MGHRA, YSYEKL. The CDR3 covers 17 residues. The CDR3: CASSQGSPGGVTDTQYF. The DNA of the CDR3 is TGCGCCAGCAGCCAAGGGAGCCCTGGGGGGGTCACAGATACGCAGTATTTT.

The chain recombines TRBV18 with TRBJ2-3, with 7 bases aligning to TRBD2. J gave up 8 bases and V 2 bases, and 19 bases lay outside the gene matches. The CDR3 runs to 18 residues. Germline CDR1 and CDR2: KGHSH and LQKENI. In DNA, the CDR3 is TGTGCCAGCTCACCAAGGAAGGGCGGGAGTTCCAATTTTGTTACGCAGTATTTT. Translation gives CASSPRKGGSSNFVTQYF.

V is TRBV23-1 and J is TRBJ1-3; possible D gene TRBD1, 5 bases. TRBV23-1 is filed as an ORF, its function uncertain. This CDR3 has 14 amino acids. The V and J ends lost 2 bases and 0 bases respectively, with 5 bases between them. The CDR3 region has the DNA TGCGCCAGCAGTCAAGGGACCTCTGGAAACACCATATATTTT. As protein: CASSQGTSGNTIYF.

The CDR3 nucleotides are TGTGCCAGCAGCTACCTAAGCGGGGGGGCAGCAGATACGCAGTATTTT. This encodes CASSYLSGGAADTQYF. This chain uses TRBV7-3 with TRBJ2-3; 10 bases align to TRBD2. The junction had 8 bases not matched to a gene; V was cut back by 4 bases and J by 4 bases. The CDR3 contains 16 residues. Germline CDR1 reads SGHTA; CDR2 reads FQGTGA.

This sequence joins TRBV5-6 and TRBJ2-5, with TRBD1 matching over 10 bases. The CDR3 contains 14 residues. Germline lookup yields CDR1 SGHDT and CDR2 YYEEEE. V dropped 2 bases and J dropped 5; count of bases not matched to a gene: 3. This CDR3 is CASSFGTGVETQYF. The DNA of the CDR3 is TGTGCCAGCAGCTTTGGGACAGGGGTGGAGACCCAGTACTTC.

The rearrangement joins TRBV27 to TRBJ2-1; tentative D call: TRBD1 (5 bases). V lost 3 bases, J lost 9 bases, and 12 bases lay in between. Germline V lookup: CDR1 MNHEY, CDR2 SMNVEV (reference sequence). The CDR3 consists of 13 residues. The CDR3 reads CASSFGLRAEQFF. In DNA form, the CDR3 reads TGTGCCAGCAGTTTCGGTCTCAGGGCTGAGCAGTTCTTC.

V and J are TRBV7-9 and TRBJ1-1; D call uncertain. Trimming took 4 bases from V and 4 from J, leaving 13 bases between them. The germline V gene encodes CDR1 SEHNR and CDR2 FQNEAQ (reference sequence). This CDR3 region has 14 residues. Here the CDR3 DNA reads TGTGCCAGCAGCTCCACTTACCTGGGCACTGAAGCTTTCTTT. Its protein is CASSSTYLGTEAFF.

The CDR3 coding sequence is TGTGCCAGCAGTCCATCTACCGGGACGCGATTCAATGAGCAGTTCTTC. This translates into CASSPSTGTRFNEQFF. The chain recombines TRBV27 with TRBJ2-1, with D perhaps matching TRBD1 or TRBD2 (5 bases each). The CDR3 loop spans 16 amino acids. Germline loops: CDR1 MNHEY, CDR2 SMNVEV (reference sequence). V lost 5 bases and J 6 bases, leaving 20 bases between the germline ends.

The chain uses TRBV18 and TRBJ1-1; D uncertain. The CDR3 is 15 amino acids. V gave up 5 bases and J gave up 0 bases, with 13 bases separating them. Germline values: CDR1 KGHSH, CDR2 LQKENI. Here the CDR3 reads CASSSPELLNTEAFF. The CDR3, as DNA: TGTGCCAGCTCATCCCCGGAGCTATTGAACACTGAAGCTTTCTTT.

The chain has TRBV5-1 and TRBJ1-1, with D perhaps matching TRBD1 (6 bases). V was clipped by 4 bases and J by 1 base, with 20 bases between them. This CDR3 has 17 residues. Germline-derived CDR1 and CDR2 are SGHRS and YFSETQ. The CDR3 sequence: CASSLDLQGLANTEAFF. The CDR3 DNA follows: TGCGCCAGCAGCCTGGACCTTCAGGGGCTTGCGAACACTGAAGCTTTCTTT.

The chain recombines TRBV7-2 with TRBJ2-4; 7 bases match TRBD2. Germline-derived CDR1 and CDR2 are SGHTA and FQGNSA. Trimming took 5 bases from V and 0 from J; bases not matched to a gene: 7. CDR3 size: 16 residues. The CDR3 protein is CASSAPGGLAKNIQYF. Written as DNA, the CDR3 is TGTGCCAGCAGCGCCCCGGGGGGTCTAGCCAAAAACATTCAGTACTTC. The variable domain in full, completed from reference TRBV7-2 and TRBJ2-4, reads GAGVSQSPSNKVTEKGKDVELRCDPISGHTALYWYRQSLGQGLEFLIYFQGNSAPDKSGLPSDRFSAERTGGSVSTLTIQRTQQEDSAVYLCASSAPGGLAKNIQYFGAGTRLSVL.

The rearrangement joins TRBV11-2 to TRBJ2-7; no definite D call. From germline, CDR1 is SGHAT and CDR2 FQNNGV. The length of the CDR3 is 12 residues. V was trimmed by 7 bases and J by 6 bases, leaving 13 bases between them. The DNA of the CDR3 is TGTGCCAGCACCGAAAGACTCGGCGAGCAGTACTTC. This encodes CASTERLGEQYF.

The chain joins TRBV5-1 to TRBJ2-4, with D perhaps being TRBD1 or TRBD2 (6 bases each). The germline V and J ends were trimmed by 1 base and 6 bases, with 14 bases remaining between them. The CDR3 is 15 amino acids. CDR1 is SGHRS and CDR2 is YFSETQ in the germline V gene. CDR3 nucleotide sequence: TGCGCCAGCAGCTTGTCTGGGGGGCCCGGAAACATTCAGTACTTC. Translation gives CASSLSGGPGNIQYF.

This chain links TRBV10-3 with TRBJ2-1; TRBD2 is a possible D gene (6 bases). The CDR3 loop spans 14 amino acids. Trimming took off 4 bases at V and 8 bases at J, with 15 bases between the two ends. CDR1 and CDR2 from the germline V gene are ENHRY and SYGVKD. CDR3 sequence: CAISGPGSRDEQFF. The CDR3 coding sequence is TGTGCCATCAGTGGACCCGGGAGCCGCGATGAGCAGTTCTTC.

The chain uses TRBV7-9 and TRBJ1-1, with 7 bases lining up with TRBD1. Trimming took 5 bases from V and 6 from J; bases not matched to a gene: 12. CDR1 and CDR2 (germline): SEHNR, FQNEAQ (reference sequence). This CDR3 has 15 amino acids. The CDR3 DNA follows: TGTGCCAGCAGCCCCGAGTATGGACAGGCATCTGAAGCTTTCTTT. Its translation is CASSPEYGQASEAFF.

The genes are TRBV4-2 and TRBJ1-5; no clear D. Germline values: CDR1 LGHNA, CDR2 YNFKEQ. The CDR3 contains 15 residues. V was trimmed by 0 bases and J by 3 bases, leaving 9 bases between them. The CDR3 DNA reads TGTGCCAGCAGCCAAGAACGTCGCCTCAATCAGCCCCAGCATTTT. Encoded protein: CASSQERRLNQPQHF.

The J gene is TRBJ2-3, the V gene TRBV7-2; 7 bases match TRBD2. The germline V gene has CDR1 SGHTA and CDR2 FQGNSA. V trimming: 1 base; J trimming: 0 bases; junction bases outside the gene matches: 4. There are 16 residues in the CDR3. The CDR3 loop is CASSLEAGISTDTQYF. CDR3 DNA sequence: TGTGCCAGCAGCTTAGAAGCGGGGATTAGCACAGATACGCAGTATTTT.

This chain links TRBV7-6 with TRBJ1-4; TRBD1 matches 7 bases. With 5 bases clipped from V and 3 bases from J, the junction kept 9 bases outside the gene matches. This CDR3 contains 16 residues. Germline V gene data show CDR1 as SGHVS and CDR2 as FNYEAQ. The CDR3 region is CASSPTGEGANEKLFF. In nucleotides, the CDR3 is TGTGCCAGCAGCCCTACAGGGGAGGGAGCTAATGAAAAACTGTTTTTT.